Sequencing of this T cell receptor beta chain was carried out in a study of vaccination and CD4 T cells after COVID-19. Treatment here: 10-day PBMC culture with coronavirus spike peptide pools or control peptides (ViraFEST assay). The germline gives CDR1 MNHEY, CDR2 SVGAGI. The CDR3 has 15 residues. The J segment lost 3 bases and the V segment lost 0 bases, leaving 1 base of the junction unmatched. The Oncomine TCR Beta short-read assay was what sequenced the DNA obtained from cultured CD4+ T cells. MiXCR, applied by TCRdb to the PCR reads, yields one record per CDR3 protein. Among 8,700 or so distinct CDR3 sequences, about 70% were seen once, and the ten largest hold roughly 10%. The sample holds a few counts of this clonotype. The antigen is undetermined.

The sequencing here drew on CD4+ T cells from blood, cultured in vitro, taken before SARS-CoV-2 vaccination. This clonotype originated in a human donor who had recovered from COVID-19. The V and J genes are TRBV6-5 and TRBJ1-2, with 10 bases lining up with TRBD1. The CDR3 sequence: CASSYSTGGYYGYTF. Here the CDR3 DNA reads TGTGCCAGCAGTTACTCGACAGGGGGCTACTATGGCTACACCTTC.